The 21 T cell receptor beta chains below were found in one sample sequenced in a study of blood T cells in healthy people across ages. Together with a sample-barcoded 5' primer, a J-beta primer mix was included in a second PCR lasting roughly 6 to 12 cycles. A single record per CDR3 protein comes from TCRdb applying MiXCR to the 5' RACE reads. Here the sample spans around 1,500,000 distinct CDR3 sequences, about 28% being singletons. The material sequenced was blood. These receptors were taken from a woman in her twenties or thirties in good health.

The rearrangement joins TRBV30 to TRBJ2-4, with TRBD2 matching 9 bases. Germline lookup yields CDR1 GTSNPN and CDR2 SVGIG (reference sequence). The junction had 0 bases not matched to a gene; V was cut back by 4 bases and J by 2 bases. The CDR3 is made up of 13 amino acids. CDR3 DNA sequence: TGTGCCTGGACTAGCGGGACCAAAAACATTCAGTACTTC. Amino acid sequence: CAWTSGTKNIQYF.

This clonotype was counted between two and nine times. The chain is built from TRBV28 and TRBJ1-2, with TRBD1 as a possible D gene (6 bases). The CDR3 runs to 14 residues. The germline CDR1 and CDR2 sequences are MDHEN and SYDVKM. V lost 3 bases, J lost 6 bases, and 14 bases lay in between. This CDR3 reads CASSFRGRGDGYTF. In DNA, the CDR3 is TGTGCCAGCAGTTTCCGGGGGCGCGGGGATGGCTACACCTTC.

This clonotype was observed a handful of times. This chain links TRBV5-5 with TRBJ2-1; TRBD2 might be the D (6 bases). Germline CDR1 and CDR2: SGHKS and YYEKEE (reference sequence). The CDR3 is made up of 14 amino acids. Between the trimmed V and J ends, which lost 3 bases and 9 bases, there was a span of 16 bases. The CDR3 is CASSYLGGASEQFF. The DNA of the CDR3 is TGTGCCAGCAGCTACTTGGGGGGAGCTAGTGAGCAGTTCTTC.

The chain couples TRBV3-1 to TRBJ2-5, with D perhaps matching TRBD1 (7 bases). The CDR3 runs to 16 residues. Germline V CDR1 and CDR2: LGHDT, YNNKEL (reference sequence). V gave up 6 bases and J gave up 5 bases, with 22 bases separating them. CDR3 bases: TGTGCCAGCAGACAAATTACCAGGGGGGTGGGGGAGACCCAGTACTTC. Translating gives CASRQITRGVGETQYF.

In this sample, this clonotype turned up a few times. The J gene is TRBJ1-5, the V gene TRBV11-2; D unresolved. Trimming left V 2 bases short and J 5 bases short, with 13 bases between. This CDR3 region has 15 residues. Looked up from germline, CDR1 is SGHAT and CDR2 is FQNNGV. CDR3 residues: CASSLSPLRDQPQHF. CDR3 sequence (DNA): TGTGCCAGCAGCTTATCCCCTTTGCGGGATCAGCCCCAGCATTTT.

The table lists this clonotype with a few counts. The chain uses TRBV2 and TRBJ1-1; 8 nucleotides line up with TRBD1. Trimming at V came to 5 bases and at J to 4 bases, leaving 3 bases not matched to a gene. In germline, CDR1 is SNHLY, CDR2 FYNNEI. CDR3 length: 13 residues. The CDR3 DNA follows: TGTGCCAGCAGTAAGACAGGGGTCACTGAAGCTTTCTTT. Its protein product is CASSKTGVTEAFF.

This chain links TRBV6-1 with TRBJ1-5, with TRBD1 identical over 7 bases. The CDR3 runs to 14 residues. Per the germline V gene, CDR1 is MNHNS and CDR2 is SASEGT. The trim removed 11 bases at V and 2 bases at J, leaving 9 bases unmatched. Here the CDR3 reads CAGQRDRGNQPQHF. CDR3 DNA sequence: TGTGCCGGCCAGAGAGACAGGGGCAATCAGCCCCAGCATTTT.

This clonotype was recorded a few times. This chain uses TRBV11-2 with TRBJ1-2; 7 bases map to TRBD1. The trim removed 3 bases at V and 4 bases at J, leaving 8 bases unmatched. CDR1 is SGHAT, CDR2 FQNNGV, per germline. CDR3 size: 15 residues. CDR3: CASSFGGGAGYGYTF. The CDR3 DNA is TGTGCCAGCAGCTTCGGAGGGGGCGCCGGCTATGGCTACACCTTC.

With respect to this clonotype: A much larger clone lies a single base off, so this may be a read error. This rearrangement joins TRBV5-6 to TRBJ1-2, with TRBD1 matching over 10 bases. The CDR3 covers 15 residues. Germline V gene data show CDR1 as SGHDT and CDR2 as YYEEEE. This CDR3 is CVSSFWTGGYHGYTF. CDR3 in DNA: TGTGTCAGCAGCTTTTGGACAGGGGGTTATCATGGCTACACCTTC.

This clonotype turned up a few times. This chain joins TRBV6-5 and TRBJ2-2, with D unresolved. V was clipped by 5 bases and J by 1 base, with 20 bases between them. Germline CDR1 and CDR2: MNHEY and SVGAGI. The length of the CDR3 is 18 residues. The CDR3 region is CASSNHLLFGLNTGELFF. DNA of the CDR3: TGTGCCAGCAGTAACCACCTCTTATTCGGGTTGAACACCGGGGAGCTGTTTTTT.

This chain links TRBV7-2 with TRBJ1-6; 7 bases match TRBD1. This CDR3 is built from 16 residues. Germline values: CDR1 SGHTA, CDR2 FQGNSA. V shed 7 bases and J 7 bases; nucleotides not matched to a gene: 13. The DNA of the CDR3 is TGTGCCAGCAATCAGGGGGGGGGTCAGACCAATTCACCCCTCCACTTT. Its protein product is CASNQGGGQTNSPLHF.

This clonotype showed up just a few times. V gene TRBV7-2 combines with J gene TRBJ2-1, with D perhaps matching TRBD2 (6 bases). The CDR3 spans 14 residues. V was pared by 5 bases and J by 5 bases, with 13 bases between. CDR1 is SGHTA and CDR2 is FQGNSA in the germline V gene. The CDR3 is CASSPRVADNEQFF. CDR3 in DNA: TGTGCCAGCAGCCCACGGGTAGCGGACAATGAGCAGTTCTTC.

The chain carries TRBV7-2 and TRBJ2-3, with D hard to call. Trimming took off 5 bases at V and 6 bases at J, with 9 bases between the two ends. Germline V gene sequence: CDR1 SGHTA, CDR2 FQGNSA. The CDR3 is made up of 12 amino acids. CDR3 sequence reads: CTSSPKGDTQYF. CDR3 in DNA: TGTACCAGCAGCCCCAAGGGTGATACGCAGTATTTT.

Only one count was recorded for this clonotype. A read error is possible here, since a much larger clone lies one base away. This sequence joins TRBV20-1 and TRBJ2-5; 12 positions agree with TRBD1. The DNA matches TRBJ2-7 better at its end, which makes the J call doubtful. The CDR3 runs to 15 residues. CDR1 DFQATT and CDR2 SNEGSKA come from the germline V gene (reference sequence). The DNA for the CDR3 is TGCAGTGCTAGATGGGGACAGGGGGCACCCTGCGAGCAGTACTTC. Translation: CSARWGQGAPCEQYF.

The V call is TRBV3-1, the J call TRBJ1-2; D unresolved. Trimming took 0 bases from V and 5 from J, leaving 10 bases between them. Germline loops: CDR1 LGHDT, CDR2 YNNKEL (reference sequence). CDR3 length: 14 residues. CDR3 sequence reads: CASSQETAPYGYTF. CDR3 nucleotide sequence: TGTGCCAGCAGCCAAGAAACAGCACCGTATGGCTACACCTTC.

The chain uses TRBV7-2 and TRBJ2-1, with 7 positions matching TRBD1. Germline V CDR1 and CDR2: SGHTA, FQGNSA. The CDR3 sequence is 14 residues long. CDR3 sequence reads: CVSNRDSSYNEQFF. In DNA form, the CDR3 reads TGTGTCAGTAACCGGGACAGCTCCTACAATGAGCAGTTCTTC.

This clonotype has a handful of counts. The junction shows a germline mismatch at one end, possibly a read error. The V gene is TRBV14, the J gene TRBJ2-5, with no clear D. Germline V lookup: CDR1 SGHDN, CDR2 FVKESK. The CDR3 loop spans 12 amino acids. Written as DNA, the CDR3 is TGTGCCAGCATCCAAGTAGGAGAGACCCAGTACTTC. Encoded protein: CASIQVGETQYF.

The CDR3 nucleotides are TGTGCCAGCAGCCAAGACGGGACTAGCGGGGGTTGGGAGCAGTTCTTC. Residues: CASSQDGTSGGWEQFF. The chain joins TRBV4-2 to TRBJ2-1; TRBD2 aligns across 14 bases. V was clipped by 0 bases and J by 10 bases; unmatched bases: 5. Germline values: CDR1 LGHNA, CDR2 YNFKEQ. This CDR3 is built from 16 residues.

This clonotype was seen many times. The chain combines TRBV15 with TRBJ2-5; D is uncertain. Trimming pared 3 bases from V and 5 bases from J, leaving 13 bases between. Germline V CDR1 and CDR2: LNHNV, YYDKDF (reference sequence). This CDR3 spans 14 amino acids. CDR3 loop: CATSRVDGKETQYF. The CDR3, as DNA: TGTGCCACCAGCAGGGTTGATGGAAAGGAGACCCAGTACTTC.

A few counts support this clonotype. The CDR3 here is CATSSEQSGLFSYTF. CDR3 DNA sequence: TGTGCCACCAGCTCCGAACAATCAGGGCTCTTTAGCTACACCTTC. The gene calls are TRBV15 and TRBJ1-2, with a possible D match to TRBD1 (5 bases). V was shortened by 5 bases and J by 9 bases, with 22 bases between the two germline ends. Germline assignment: CDR1 LNHNV and CDR2 YYDKDF (reference sequence). The CDR3 has 15 residues.

The chain combines TRBV12-3 or TRBV12-4 with TRBJ1-2, with 7 bases aligning to TRBD1. V lost 4 bases, J lost 2 bases, and 7 bases stayed unmatched. The CDR3 is made up of 15 amino acids. The CDR3 here is CASSYRTGANYGYTF. CDR3 bases: TGTGCCAGCAGTTACAGGACAGGCGCCAACTATGGCTACACCTTC.